This T cell receptor (beta chain) was retrieved from a study of cytomegalovirus exposure and HLA in healthy donors. The data were produced by immunoSEQ multiplex PCR, yet TCRdb's version contains in-frame clones alone and is incomplete. The table shows 150,000 to 200,000 clones, with 80% to 90% occurring only once. The germline V gene has CDR1 SGDLS and CDR2 YYNGEE. This CDR3 region has 13 residues. Trimming cost V 1 base and J 9 bases, with 11 bases left between them. Sequencing was carried out using PBMCs. The source of this sequence is a woman aged 25-40 years in good health and CMV-seronegative. The chain couples TRBV9 to TRBJ2-1; possibly TRBD1 for D (5 bases). This chain's CDR3 is CASSVQGFGEQFF. DNA of the CDR3: TGTGCCAGCAGCGTACAGGGTTTCGGTGAGCAGTTCTTC.